This T cell receptor (beta chain) was documented in a study of cytomegalovirus exposure and HLA in healthy donors. Among the donors, all were healthy bone marrow donors. The CDR3 runs 14 residues. Germline-derived CDR1 and CDR2 are MNHEY and SVGAGI. V was clipped by 6 bases and J by 5 bases; unmatched bases: 10. Both 60 Vbeta primers and 13 Jbeta primers went into the PCR. Libraries were prepared by immunoSEQ multiplex PCR; TCRdb keeps only in-frame clonotypes and omits some of them. The table records approximately 200,000 clones, approximately 83% of them present only once. The gene calls are TRBV6-5 and TRBJ2-7, with 7 bases matching TRBD1. Sequenced input: PBMCs. The receptor comes from a girl aged 10 to 17 in good health and CMV-seronegative. Here the CDR3 reads CASSPPGQLNEQYF. CDR3 sequence (DNA): TGTGCCAGCAGCCCACCGGGACAGCTCAACGAGCAGTACTTC.